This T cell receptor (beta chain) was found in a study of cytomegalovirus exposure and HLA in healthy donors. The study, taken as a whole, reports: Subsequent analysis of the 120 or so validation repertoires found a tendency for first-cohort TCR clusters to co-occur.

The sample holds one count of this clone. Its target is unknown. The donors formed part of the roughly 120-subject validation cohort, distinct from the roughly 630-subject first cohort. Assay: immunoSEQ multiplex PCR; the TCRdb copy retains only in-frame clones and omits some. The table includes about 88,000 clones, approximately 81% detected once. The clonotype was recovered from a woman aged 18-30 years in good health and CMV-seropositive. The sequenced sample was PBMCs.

CDR3 region: CAIRTEYSYEQYF. CDR3 DNA sequence: TGTGCCATCAGGACTGAATATTCCTACGAGCAGTACTTC. The V call is TRBV10-3, the J call TRBJ2-7; D unresolved. The germline gives CDR1 ENHRY, CDR2 SYGVKD. Trimming cost V 6 bases and J 1 base, with 10 bases left between them. The CDR3 extends over 13 amino acids.